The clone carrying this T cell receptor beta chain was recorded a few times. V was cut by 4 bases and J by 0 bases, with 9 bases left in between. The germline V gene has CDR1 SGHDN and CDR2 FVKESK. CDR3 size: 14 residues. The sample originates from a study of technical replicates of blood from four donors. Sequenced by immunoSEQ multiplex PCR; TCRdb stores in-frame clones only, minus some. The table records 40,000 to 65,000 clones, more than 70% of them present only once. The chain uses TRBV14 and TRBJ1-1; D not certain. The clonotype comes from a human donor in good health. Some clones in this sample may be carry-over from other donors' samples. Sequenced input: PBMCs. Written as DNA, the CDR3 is TGTGCCAGCAGCCGAGATTTATTGAACACTGAAGCTTTCTTT. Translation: CASSRDLLNTEAFF.